These 5 T cell receptor beta chains were all obtained from the same sample, sequenced in a study of blood T cell repertoires in COVID-19. Clones were sequenced by immunoSEQ multiplex PCR, and TCRdb holds only the in-frame ones, with some missing. The sample has roughly 160,000 clones; approximately 84% are singletons. The source material was PBMCs or T cells enriched from blood (not recorded which). These receptors came from a woman between 40 and 55 years old with acute COVID-19.

The J gene is TRBJ1-5, the V gene TRBV6-5; D not resolved. There are 15 residues in the CDR3. V was clipped by 0 bases and J by 7 bases, with 13 bases between them. Looked up from germline, CDR1 is MNHEY and CDR2 is SVGAGI. CDR3 sequence (DNA): TGTGCCAGCAGTTACTCGTTAAGCGCCGGGCAGCCCCAGCATTTT. Its translation is CASSYSLSAGQPQHF.

The gene calls are TRBV29-1 and TRBJ2-1, with 7 bases lining up with TRBD2. Losses at the gene ends were 4 bases for V and 10 bases for J; bases not matched to a gene: 7. Germline V lookup: CDR1 SQVTM, CDR2 ANQGSEA. This CDR3 region has 12 residues. In nucleotides, the CDR3 is TGCAGCGTTGCGGGAGGCGAACAAGAGCAGTTCTTC. As protein: CSVAGGEQEQFF.

The chain uses TRBV18 and TRBJ2-1, with 8 bases lining up with TRBD2. With 4 bases clipped from V and 7 bases from J, the junction kept 15 bases outside the gene matches. The CDR3 consists of 17 residues. Per the germline V gene, CDR1 is KGHSH and CDR2 is LQKENI. DNA of the CDR3: TGTGCCAGCTCACTATTAGCACCCAGCGGGAGTCCGAATGAGCAGTTCTTC. It is translated as CASSLLAPSGSPNEQFF.

CDR3 residues: CASSPPYGGLSGNTIYF. The CDR3 DNA reads TGTGCCAGCTCACCACCGTATGGGGGACTCTCTGGAAACACCATATATTTT. The V call is TRBV18, the J call TRBJ1-3, with D tentatively TRBD1 (5 bases). The CDR3 extends over 17 amino acids. Germline V gives CDR1 KGHSH, CDR2 LQKENI. Trimming took off 0 bases at V and 0 bases at J, with 12 bases between the two ends.

In this sample, this clone turned up once. This chain connects TRBV5-5 to TRBJ1-6; unclear D gene. The CDR3 extends over 16 amino acids. The ends were cut back, 2 bases at V and 9 bases at J, with 18 bases in the middle. Germline V gene sequence: CDR1 SGHKS, CDR2 YYEKEE (reference sequence). The CDR3 spells CASSFLRLAPISPLHF. The CDR3 DNA follows: TGTGCCAGCAGCTTCCTCCGACTGGCTCCTATTTCACCCCTCCACTTT.